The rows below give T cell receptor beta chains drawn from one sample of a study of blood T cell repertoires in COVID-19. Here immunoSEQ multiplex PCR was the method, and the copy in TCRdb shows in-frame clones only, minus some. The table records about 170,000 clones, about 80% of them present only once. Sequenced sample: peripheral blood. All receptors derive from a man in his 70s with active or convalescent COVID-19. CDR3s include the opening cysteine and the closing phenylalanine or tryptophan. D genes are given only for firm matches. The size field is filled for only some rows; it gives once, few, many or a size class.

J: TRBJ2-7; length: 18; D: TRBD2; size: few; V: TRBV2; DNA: TGTGCCAGCAGTGCATTCCGTTGGACTAGCGGGAGCTCATACGAGCAGTACTTC; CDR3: CASSAFRWTSGSSYEQYF
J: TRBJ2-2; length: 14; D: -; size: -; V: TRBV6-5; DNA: TGTGCCAGCAGTTACAGACAGAACACCGGGGAGCTGTTTTTT; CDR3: CASSYRQNTGELFF
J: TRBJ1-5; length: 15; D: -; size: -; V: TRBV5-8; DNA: TGTGCCAGCAGCTTCCGCGTTAATAGCAATCAGCCCCAGCATTTT; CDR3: CASSFRVNSNQPQHF
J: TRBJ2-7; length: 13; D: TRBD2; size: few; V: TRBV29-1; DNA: TGCAGCGTTCGGACTAGCGGGTCCTACGAGCAGTACTTC; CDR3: CSVRTSGSYEQYF
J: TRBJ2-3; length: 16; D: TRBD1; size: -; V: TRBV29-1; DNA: TGCAGCGCAATTGTCCGGGACAGGATCGGCCCAGATACGCAGTATTTT; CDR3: CSAIVRDRIGPDTQYF
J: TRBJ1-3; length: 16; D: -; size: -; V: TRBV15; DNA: TGTGCCACCAGTGAAGCAGGGGCACTAGCTGGAAACACCATATATTTT; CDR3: CATSEAGALAGNTIYF
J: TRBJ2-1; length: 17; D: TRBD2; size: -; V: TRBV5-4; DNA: TGTGCCAGCAGCCGGGGACTAGCGGGCCTCTCCTACAATGAGCAGTTCTTC; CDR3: CASSRGLAGLSYNEQFF
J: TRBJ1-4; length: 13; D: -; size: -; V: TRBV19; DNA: TGTGCCACCAGGGATTCAACTAATGAAAAACTGTTTTTT; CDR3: CATRDSTNEKLFF
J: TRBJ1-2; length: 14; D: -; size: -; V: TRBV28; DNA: TGTGCCAGCAGCTCCGCGGGTAATGGGGATGGCTACACCTTC; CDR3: CASSSAGNGDGYTF
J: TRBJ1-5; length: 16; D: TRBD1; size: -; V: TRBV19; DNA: TGTGCCAGTAGTACCTTCACAGGGGGCGGCAATCAGCCCCAGCATTTT; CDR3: CASSTFTGGGNQPQHF
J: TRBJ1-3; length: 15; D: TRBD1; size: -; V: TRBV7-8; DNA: TGTGCCAGCAGCCCCACCGGGACAGCTGGAAACACCATATATTTT; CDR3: CASSPTGTAGNTIYF
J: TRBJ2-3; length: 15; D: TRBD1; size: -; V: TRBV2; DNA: TGTGCCAGCAAGAGTCAGGACAGGGACACAGATACGCAGTATTTT; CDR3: CASKSQDRDTDTQYF
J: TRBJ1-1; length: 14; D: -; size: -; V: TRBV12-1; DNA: TGTGCCAGCAGCGCCGGGACTGAGGGCACTGAAGCTTTCTTT; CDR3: CASSAGTEGTEAFF
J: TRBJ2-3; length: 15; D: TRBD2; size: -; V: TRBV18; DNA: TGTGCCAGCTCACCCCAGCGGGGAGGGCGAGAGGCGCAGTATTTT; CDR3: CASSPQRGGREAQYF